The next 29 T cell receptor beta chains were all read from a single sample in a study of blood T cell repertoires in COVID-19. The repertoire was sequenced with immunoSEQ multiplex PCR; TCRdb's copy has only in-frame clones and lacks some. There are approximately 300,000 clones in the sample; around 85% occur only once, and 0.87% lies in the top ten. Sequences were obtained from peripheral blood. These receptors all come from a human donor with COVID-19, enrolled during active disease. The donor label of this sample is uncertain.

This chain uses TRBV5-1 with TRBJ1-3; TRBD1 might be the D (6 bases). V gave up 3 bases and J gave up 4 bases, with 14 bases separating them. Germline CDR1 reads SGHRS; CDR2 reads YFSETQ. This CDR3 contains 15 residues. The CDR3 DNA is TGCGCCAGCAGCTACACACTGGGGGCGGGAAACACCATATATTTT. As protein: CASSYTLGAGNTIYF.

V and J are TRBV19 and TRBJ2-7, with 7 bases fitting TRBD2. Trimming removed 4 bases from V and 1 base from J; junction bases left unmatched: 10. The germline V gene encodes CDR1 LNHDA and CDR2 SQIVND (reference sequence). The CDR3 has 16 residues. The CDR3 coding sequence is TGTGCCAGTAGTACCCATGGCGGGAGATCGTCCTACGAGCAGTACTTC. Its protein is CASSTHGGRSSYEQYF.

The rearrangement links TRBV4-2 to TRBJ2-1; 7 nucleotides line up with TRBD2. The junction had 11 bases not matched to a gene; V was cut back by 0 bases and J by 6 bases. The CDR3 sequence is 17 residues long. Per germline, CDR1 LGHNA and CDR2 YNFKEQ. CDR3 coding DNA: TGTGCCAGCAGCCAAGATCTCGGGGTGGCGGGAGCCAATGAGCAGTTCTTC. It yields the protein CASSQDLGVAGANEQFF.

The chain uses TRBV18 and TRBJ1-5; D is unclear. With 3 bases removed from V and 0 bases from J, the gap between germline ends came to 21 bases. CDR1 is KGHSH, CDR2 LQKENI, per germline. The CDR3 has 19 residues. The CDR3 coding sequence is TGTGCCAGCTCACCCCGAGTGGGCACCCTTACGTCTAGCAATCAGCCCCAGCATTTT. Its protein product is CASSPRVGTLTSSNQPQHF.

This clone has a handful of counts. The V and J genes are TRBV6-5 and TRBJ2-7; 9 nucleotides agree with TRBD1. V shed 8 bases and J 1 base; nucleotides not matched to a gene: 9. This CDR3 has 15 residues. From germline, CDR1 is MNHEY and CDR2 SVGAGI. As DNA, the CDR3 is TGTGCCAGCTGCAGACCGGGACAGGGTTCCTACGAGCAGTACTTC. Its protein is CASCRPGQGSYEQYF.

V usage is TRBV5-4 and J usage is TRBJ2-2, with 11 bases identical to TRBD1. The V gene end was trimmed by 0 bases and the J gene end by 6 bases; junction bases not matched to a gene: 4. Germline V gene sequence: CDR1 SGHNT, CDR2 YYREEE (reference sequence). The CDR3 runs 16 residues. The CDR3: CASSLGRGQGAGELFF. The CDR3 nucleotides read TGTGCCAGCAGCTTGGGGAGGGGACAGGGGGCCGGGGAGCTGTTTTTT.

The chain links TRBV7-2 to TRBJ2-2, with 11 bases matching TRBD2. The CDR3 is 18 amino acids. The germline gives CDR1 SGHTA, CDR2 FQGNSA. Losses at the gene ends were 0 bases for V and 2 bases for J; bases not matched to a gene: 5. The CDR3 DNA reads as TGTGCCAGCAGCTTAGCGTCTAGCGGGAGGTTAAACACCGGGGAGCTGTTTTTT. It yields the protein CASSLASSGRLNTGELFF. The complete variable domain, with remaining parts taken from reference TRBV7-2 and TRBJ2-2, reads GAGVSQSPSNKVTEKGKDVELRCDPISGHTALYWYRQSLGQGLEFLIYFQGNSAPDKSGLPSDRFSAERTGGSVSTLTIQRTQQEDSAVYLCASSLASSGRLNTGELFFGEGSRLTVL.

The CDR3 sequence is CASSSNIRGNNEKLFF. The CDR3 bases are TGTGCCAGCAGCTCCAACATCAGGGGTAATAATGAAAAACTGTTTTTT. This sequence joins TRBV7-6 and TRBJ1-4; the D gene is possibly TRBD1 (6 bases). The V end was cut by 4 bases, the J end by 4 bases, with 16 bases between. The germline CDR1 and CDR2 sequences are SGHVS and FNYEAQ. This CDR3 is built from 16 residues.

This sequence joins TRBV1 and TRBJ1-6; the tabulated D call, TRBD1, remains unverified against the DNA. TRBV1 is designated a pseudogene. This CDR3 is built from 17 residues. The CDR3 region is CTSSQVPRGKGNSPLHF. DNA for the CDR3: TGCACCAGCAGCCAAGTCCCCAGGGGTAAAGGTAATTCACCCCTCCACTTT.

CDR3 in DNA: TGTGCCAGCAGTCCGACCCCCCCGGAGATCAAGCCCCAGCATTTT. This gives the protein CASSPTPPEIKPQHF. This chain links TRBV28 with TRBJ1-5; D is uncertain. Trimming took off 5 bases at V and 8 bases at J, with 19 bases between the two ends. The CDR3 length is 15 residues. CDR1 MDHEN and CDR2 SYDVKM come from the germline V gene.

The chain has TRBV6-5 and TRBJ1-5; unclear D gene. CDR1 is MNHEY, CDR2 SVGAGI, per germline. The CDR3 spans 11 residues. The V end lost 9 bases, the J end lost 6 bases, and 9 bases lay between the germline ends. CDR3 protein: CASAAFQPQHF. For the CDR3, the DNA is TGTGCCAGTGCCGCGTTTCAGCCCCAGCATTTT.

This rearrangement joins TRBV11-2 to TRBJ2-2, with 9 nucleotides matching TRBD2. Germline V gene data show CDR1 as SGHAT and CDR2 as FQNNGV. The trim removed 1 base at V and 5 bases at J, leaving 8 bases unmatched. The CDR3 covers 17 residues. CDR3: CASSLVPSGIKTGELFF. For the CDR3, the DNA is TGTGCCAGCAGCTTAGTTCCTAGCGGGATCAAGACCGGGGAGCTGTTTTTT. The whole variable domain, remainder taken from reference TRBV11-2 and TRBJ2-2, is EAGVAQSPRYKIIEKRQSVAFWCNPISGHATLYWYQQILGQGPKLLIQFQNNGVVDDSQLPKDRFSAERLKGVDSTLKIQPAKLEDSAVYLCASSLVPSGIKTGELFFGEGSRLTVL.

The chain uses TRBV6-2 or TRBV6-3 and TRBJ1-4; 8 nucleotides line up with TRBD1. V lost 5 bases to trimming and J lost 8 bases; unmatched junction nucleotides: 7. CDR1 MNHEY and CDR2 SVGEGT come from the germline V gene. This CDR3 contains 14 residues. CDR3 DNA sequence: TGTGCCAGCAGTCTGGACAGGGCGGAGGAAAAACTGTTTTTT. Translating gives CASSLDRAEEKLFF.

Comment on this clone: The sample holds other DNA sequences that translate to the same CDR3. The chain has TRBV28 and TRBJ1-1; possibly TRBD1 for D (5 bases). Germline V gene data show CDR1 as MDHEN and CDR2 as SYDVKM. The CDR3 runs 12 residues. V shed 6 bases and J shed 1 base, with 6 bases lying between them. CDR3 nucleotide sequence: TGTGCCAGCAGCACAGGGAACACTGAAGCTTTCTTT. Residues: CASSTGNTEAFF.

The gene calls are TRBV7-2 and TRBJ1-4, with a possible D match to TRBD1 (5 bases). The length of the CDR3 is 19 residues. Per the germline V gene, CDR1 is SGHTA and CDR2 is FQGNSA. The germline V and J ends were trimmed by 5 bases and 6 bases, with 28 bases remaining between them. Written as DNA, the CDR3 is TGTGCCAGCAGCCCACCTTCCTCGGGGGGGATGCTGGACGATGAAAAACTGTTTTTT. This encodes CASSPPSSGGMLDDEKLFF.

This clone was detected only once. The chain combines TRBV6-2 or TRBV6-3 with TRBJ2-7; no clear D. This CDR3 region has 13 residues. The germline V gene has CDR1 MNHEY and CDR2 SVGEGT. The V gene lost 5 bases and the J gene lost 2 bases, with 10 bases spanning the gap. CDR3 sequence reads: CASSTQRTYEQYF. The CDR3, as DNA: TGTGCCAGCAGTACCCAGCGTACCTACGAGCAGTACTTC.

This clone has a handful of counts. V and J are TRBV2 and TRBJ2-1; possibly TRBD2 for D (6 bases). The CDR3 runs to 11 residues. Germline loops: CDR1 SNHLY, CDR2 FYNNEI. Trimming took off 6 bases at V and 15 bases at J, with 15 bases between the two ends. The chain's CDR3 is CASSTGLLPFF. As DNA, the CDR3 is TGTGCCAGCAGCACAGGACTATTGCCGTTCTTC.

This clone has only a few counts. The rearrangement uses TRBV6-5 and TRBJ1-3, with D tentatively TRBD1 (6 bases). CDR3 length: 15 residues. V was cut by 6 bases and J by 2 bases, with 14 bases left in between. CDR1 is MNHEY, CDR2 SVGAGI, per germline. In nucleotides, the CDR3 is TGTGCCAGCAGGTCGAAACAGGGCGCTGGAAACACCATATATTTT. Translation gives CASRSKQGAGNTIYF.

The chain uses TRBV23-1 and TRBJ1-4; 11 bases fit TRBD1. TRBV23-1 belongs to the ORF category, with a function that is uncertain. The V gene end was trimmed by 7 bases and the J gene end by 8 bases; junction bases not matched to a gene: 6. The CDR3 runs 14 residues. The DNA for the CDR3 is TGCGCCAGCACCCTGGACAGGGGGCGGGAAAAACTGTTTTTT. The encoded protein is CASTLDRGREKLFF.

Of note for this clone: In the same sample, other DNA sequences code for this CDR3. V and J are TRBV30 and TRBJ1-4; 8 nucleotides align to TRBD1. Trimming cost V 5 bases and J 1 base; bases outside gene matches: 3. CDR3 size: 14 residues. In germline, CDR1 is GTSNPN, CDR2 SVGIG (reference sequence). The CDR3 loop reads CAWGRGRTNEKLFF. The CDR3 DNA sequence: TGTGCCTGGGGCAGGGGGCGAACTAATGAAAAACTGTTTTTT.

This clone was seen once. The chain links TRBV5-4 to TRBJ2-2; perhaps TRBD2 as D (5 bases). The CDR3 sequence is 17 residues long. The V end was cut by 1 base, the J end by 5 bases, with 18 bases between. Germline lookup yields CDR1 SGHNT and CDR2 YYREEE (reference sequence). The chain's CDR3 is CASSLSKRATGTGELFF. As DNA, the CDR3 is TGTGCCAGCAGCTTGTCGAAACGGGCCACGGGGACCGGGGAGCTGTTTTTT.

The chain is built from TRBV28 and TRBJ1-2; TRBD1 matches at 9 bases. V was clipped by 2 bases and J by 3 bases; unmatched bases: 4. Germline-derived CDR1 and CDR2 are MDHEN and SYDVKM. The CDR3 length is 15 residues. Here the CDR3 DNA reads TGTGCCAGCAGTTTAAGGGGACAGGGCCACTATGGCTACACCTTC. It is translated as CASSLRGQGHYGYTF.

The rearrangement uses TRBV5-1 and TRBJ2-1; D is unresolved. The germline CDR1 and CDR2 sequences are SGHRS and YFSETQ. The CDR3 sequence is 14 residues long. Trimming removed 0 bases at V and 8 bases at J, with 12 bases between. This CDR3 reads CASSLGISGDEQFF. The CDR3 nucleotides read TGCGCCAGCAGCTTGGGAATATCTGGAGATGAGCAGTTCTTC.

The chain is built from TRBV27 and TRBJ1-2; maybe TRBD1 (5 bases). V lost 0 bases and J lost 2, with 7 bases in between. Germline assignment: CDR1 MNHEY and CDR2 SMNVEV (reference sequence). This CDR3 is built from 14 residues. The CDR3 here is CASSLSGGNYGYTF. CDR3 sequence (DNA): TGTGCCAGCAGTTTATCCGGGGGGAACTATGGCTACACCTTC.

This clone occurred once. The gene calls are TRBV4-3 and TRBJ1-4; no clear D. Trimming removed 0 bases from V and 8 bases from J, with 16 bases in between. The CDR3 runs to 16 residues. Germline V gene data show CDR1 as LGHNA and CDR2 as YSLEER. The DNA for the CDR3 is TGCGCCAGCAGCCAAGATCGCACAGTTGGTCCCGAAAAACTGTTTTTT. It specifies CASSQDRTVGPEKLFF.

Details on this clone: Sequence at one end of the junction differs from germline and may be a read error. The J gene is TRBJ2-1, the V gene TRBV7-7, with TRBD2 as a possible D gene (6 bases). CDR3 length: 15 residues. The V gene's germline CDR1 is SSHAT and CDR2 FNYEAQ (reference sequence). The CDR3: CASSLGGGSYNEQFF. CDR3 DNA sequence: TGTGCTAGCAGCTTGGGGGGTGGGTCCTACAATGAGCAGTTCTTC.

This rearrangement joins TRBV6-5 to TRBJ1-5, with 8 bases identical to TRBD1. Germline V CDR1 and CDR2: MNHEY, SVGAGI. The J segment lost 2 bases and the V segment lost 7 bases, leaving 4 bases of the junction unmatched. The CDR3 spans 14 residues. The CDR3 nucleotides are TGTGCCAGCAATCCGACAGGGGGCAATCAGCCCCAGCATTTT. Translating it yields CASNPTGGNQPQHF.

About this clone itself: One end of the junction fails to match germline, which may point to a read error. V and J are TRBV7-7 and TRBJ2-1; 11 bases agree with TRBD2. Germline V gene data show CDR1 as SSHAT and CDR2 as FNYEAQ (reference sequence). The CDR3 is 15 amino acids. Written as DNA, the CDR3 is TGTGCTAGCAGCTCACTAGCGGGAGCAATCGATGAGCAGTTCTTC. It translates to CASSSLAGAIDEQFF.

V gene TRBV28 combines with J gene TRBJ1-2; D is unresolved. The CDR3 loop spans 11 amino acids. In germline, CDR1 is MDHEN, CDR2 SYDVKM. With 3 bases removed from V and 14 bases from J, the gap between germline ends came to 13 bases. The CDR3 nucleotides read TGTGCCAGCAGTTTTGGTCGGGGTGGTACCTTC. Amino acids: CASSFGRGGTF.